The 11 T cell receptor beta chains below were found in one sample sequenced in a study of T cells after yellow fever vaccination. One entry per CDR3 protein results from TCRdb running MiXCR on the 5' RACE reads. This table has 340,000 or so distinct CDR3 sequences, around 12% appearing once. Sequencing was performed on CD4+ T cells sorted from PBMCs, taken 15 days after the yellow fever booster vaccination. The receptors shown here come from a man younger than 35 who received the YFV17D yellow fever vaccine.

This clonotype was observed a handful of times. V and J are TRBV11-2 and TRBJ1-2; D may be TRBD1 (5 bases). CDR1 and CDR2 from the germline V gene are SGHAT and FQNNGV. Trimming took 7 bases from V and 8 from J, leaving 14 bases between them. The CDR3 loop spans 12 amino acids. The CDR3 is CASNLWQGGYTF. In DNA form, the CDR3 reads TGTGCCAGCAACCTGTGGCAGGGCGGCTACACCTTC.

The chain recombines TRBV3-1 with TRBJ2-5, with no clear D. CDR3 length: 14 amino acids. Germline-derived CDR1 and CDR2 are LGHDT and YNNKEL (reference sequence). Between the trimmed V and J ends, which lost 2 bases and 1 base, there was a span of 8 bases. The CDR3 sequence: CASSQRSVQETQYF. The CDR3 bases are TGTGCCAGCAGCCAACGTTCGGTCCAAGAGACCCAGTACTTC.

This clonotype was recorded a few times. V gene TRBV7-2 combines with J gene TRBJ2-3; 9 nucleotides agree with TRBD2. Germline V gives CDR1 SGHTA, CDR2 FQGNSA. V lost 6 bases, J lost 1 base, and 5 bases stayed unmatched. The CDR3 is 15 amino acids. DNA of the CDR3: TGTGCCAGCAGTTTTGGCGGGGGGGGCACAGATACGCAGTATTTT. As protein: CASSFGGGGTDTQYF.

This clonotype was detected many times. V is TRBV12-3 or TRBV12-4 and J is TRBJ2-7; 10 nucleotides match TRBD2. The J segment lost 4 bases and the V segment lost 5 bases, leaving 8 bases of the junction unmatched. The CDR3 extends over 15 amino acids. CDR3 in DNA: TGTGCCAGCAGTCAACCGTCTAGCGGGGGATACGAGCAGTACTTC. Encoded protein: CASSQPSSGGYEQYF.

This clonotype was detected only a few times. This sequence joins TRBV12-3 or TRBV12-4 and TRBJ2-2; 8 bases line up with TRBD2. V lost 3 bases, J lost 4 bases, and 4 bases stayed unmatched. The length of the CDR3 is 15 residues. The CDR3 DNA reads as TGTGCCAGCAGTTTTTGGAGCGGGGGCACCGGGGAGCTGTTTTTT. Protein: CASSFWSGGTGELFF.

This clonotype has a single count. The V and J genes are TRBV9 and TRBJ2-3; 10 bases are a match to TRBD1. Germline loops: CDR1 SGDLS, CDR2 YYNGEE. V shed 3 bases, J shed 4 bases, and the junction held 5 bases outside the gene matches. The CDR3 is 15 amino acids. CDR3 DNA sequence: TGTGCCAGCAGCGAGGGGACAGGGGTGCCAGATACGCAGTATTTT. Its translation: CASSEGTGVPDTQYF.

The V and J genes are TRBV6-5 and TRBJ2-1; 8 positions match TRBD1. The junction had 6 bases not matched to a gene; V was cut back by 10 bases and J by 4 bases. The CDR3 spans 13 residues. Germline V gene data show CDR1 as MNHEY and CDR2 as SVGAGI. For the CDR3, the DNA is TGTGCCATCGGGACAGGAGTATACAATGAGCAGTTCTTC. This translates into CAIGTGVYNEQFF.

The chain carries TRBV7-2 and TRBJ1-2, with 9 bases that match TRBD1. The CDR3 covers 14 residues. Germline assignment: CDR1 SGHTA and CDR2 FQGNSA. V lost 4 bases, J lost 6 bases, and 6 bases stayed unmatched. This CDR3 is CASSSRDREHGYTF. The CDR3 bases are TGTGCCAGCAGCTCTCGGGACAGGGAGCATGGCTACACCTTC.

The chain's CDR3 is CASSPPGQAGEQYV. CDR3 DNA sequence: TGTGCCAGCTCACCCCCGGGACAGGCGGGCGAGCAGTACGTC. The chain employs TRBV18 and TRBJ2-7, with TRBD1 matching over 8 bases. The trim removed 3 bases at V and 6 bases at J, leaving 7 bases unmatched. This CDR3 region has 14 residues. CDR1 KGHSH and CDR2 LQKENI come from the germline V gene.

This clonotype was seen a few times. This chain connects TRBV4-3 to TRBJ2-4; possibly TRBD2 for D (6 bases). The germline V and J ends were trimmed by 3 bases and 1 base, with 13 bases remaining between them. Germline lookup yields CDR1 LGHNA and CDR2 YSLEER. The CDR3 covers 16 residues. The CDR3 DNA sequence: TGCGCCAGCAGCCAGGAGGCAGGGACTGCCAAAAACATTCAGTACTTC. This sequence encodes CASSQEAGTAKNIQYF.

The table lists this clonotype with a few counts. The chain combines TRBV11-2 with TRBJ2-7; the D call may be TRBD1 or TRBD2 (5 bases each). The CDR3 is made up of 19 amino acids. The germline V gene has CDR1 SGHAT and CDR2 FQNNGV. The ends were cut back, 5 bases at V and 3 bases at J, with 29 bases in the middle. Here the CDR3 DNA reads TGTGCCAGCAGCCGAGATAGTCGGGCCGGGACGGATATGATCTACGAGCAGTACTTC. As protein: CASSRDSRAGTDMIYEQYF.